This is a list of T cell receptor beta chains from one sample in a study of T cell responses to AZD1222 COVID-19 vaccine. Clones were read by immunoSEQ multiplex PCR, and TCRdb kept only the in-frame ones, dropping some. Of about 92,000 clones listed, around 86% are singletons. The input for sequencing was peripheral blood, taken on day 0 of AZD1222 vaccination. The receptor source for this set is an adult in good health. The CDR3 runs from the conserved cysteine through the conserved F or W. D genes are given only for firm matches. Some rows have no size entry. The others give once, few or many, or a class for an expanded clone.

TRBV27	TRBJ2-6	NA	NA	TGTGCCAGCAGCCCAGGAAGTTTCTCTGGGGCCAACGTCCTGACTTTC	CASSPGSFSGANVLTF
TRBV15	TRBJ2-1	NA	NA	TGTGCCACTCAAATCAGGGGCCAGGGTAACTACAATGAGCAGTTCTTC	CATQIRGQGNYNEQFF
TRBV7-2	TRBJ2-7	NA	NA	TGTGCCAGCAGCTTAAATTGGCTGGGGTACGAGCAGTACTTC	CASSLNWLGYEQYF
TRBV3-1/TRBV3-2	TRBJ2-7	NA	NA	TGTGCCAGCAGCCCCCAATTTGTAACCAGCTACGAGCAGTACTTC	CASSPQFVTSYEQYF
TRBV19	TRBJ1-6	NA	NA	TGTGCCAGTAGTGTATATAATTCACCCCTCCACTTT	CASSVYNSPLHF
TRBV3-1/TRBV3-2	TRBJ2-1	few	TRBD2	TGTGCCAGCAGCCAGCAACCAGCGGGGGGGTTGAATGAGCAGTTCTTC	CASSQQPAGGLNEQFF
TRBV19	TRBJ1-2	NA	NA	TGTGCCAGTAGTCCTAACGGACGTTCGAGTAAGGACTATGGCTACACCTTC	CASSPNGRSSKDYGYTF
TRBV27	TRBJ1-5	NA	NA	TGTGCCAGCAGTTCCCAGACAGCTTTCTATAGCAATCAGCCCCAGCATTTT	CASSSQTAFYSNQPQHF
TRBV18	TRBJ1-2	NA	NA	TGTGCCAGCTCACCCCCGGGAGGGTACGATGGCTACACCTTC	CASSPPGGYDGYTF
TRBV2	TRBJ2-3	NA	TRBD2	TGTGCCAGCAGTCTTAGCGGGGGCACAGATACGCAGTATTTT	CASSLSGGTDTQYF